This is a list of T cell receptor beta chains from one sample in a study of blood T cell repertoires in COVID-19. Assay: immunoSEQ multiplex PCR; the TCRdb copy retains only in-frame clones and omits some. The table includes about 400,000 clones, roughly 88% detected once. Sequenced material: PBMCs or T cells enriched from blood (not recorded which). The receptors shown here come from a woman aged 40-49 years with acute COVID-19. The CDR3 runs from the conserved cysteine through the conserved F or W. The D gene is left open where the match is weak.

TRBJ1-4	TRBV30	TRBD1	CAWSRGQGGEKLFF
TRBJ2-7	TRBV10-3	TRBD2	CATDPGGRGEQYF
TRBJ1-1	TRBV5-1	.	CASQQGTEAFF
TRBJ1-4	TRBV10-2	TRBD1	CASSRRTGSNEKLFF
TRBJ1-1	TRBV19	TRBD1	CASSMGDRGLFEAFF
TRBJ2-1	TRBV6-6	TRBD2	CASGGLAPDNEQFF
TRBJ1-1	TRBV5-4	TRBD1	CASSFKSPGGGEAFF
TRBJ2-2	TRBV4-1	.	CASSQVALSNTGELFF
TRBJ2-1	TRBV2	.	CASRLFYNEQFF
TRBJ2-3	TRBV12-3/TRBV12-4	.	CASSLSSTDTQYF
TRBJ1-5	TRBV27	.	CASSLDRDQPQHF
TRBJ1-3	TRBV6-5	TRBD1	CASSPGGRSGNTIYF
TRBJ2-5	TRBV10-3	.	CAIGQGETQYF
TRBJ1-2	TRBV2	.	CASSGRAGGYTF
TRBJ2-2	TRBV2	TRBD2	CASSQLAGGHTGELFF
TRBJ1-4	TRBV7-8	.	CASSPEGGGEKLFF
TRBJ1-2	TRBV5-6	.	CASSLDPRAYYGYTF
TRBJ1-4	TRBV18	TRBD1	CASSPPSGGGNEKLFF
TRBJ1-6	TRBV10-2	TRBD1	CASSEFDREASPLHF
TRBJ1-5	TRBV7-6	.	CASSLTGNSNQPQHF
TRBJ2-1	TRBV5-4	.	CASSLGAGAAYNEQFF
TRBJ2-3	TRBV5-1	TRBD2	CASSLAAGGTSTDTQYF
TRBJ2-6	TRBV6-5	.	CASTRKPSGANVLTF
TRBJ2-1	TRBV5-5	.	CASSKNPGTQYNEQFF
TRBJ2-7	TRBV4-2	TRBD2	CASRPLAGKTYEQYF
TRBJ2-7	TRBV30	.	CAWSVGVIYEQYF
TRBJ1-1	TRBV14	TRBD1	CASSPGGVMNTEAFF
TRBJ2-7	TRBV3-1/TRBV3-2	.	CASSQQDGSPVREQYF
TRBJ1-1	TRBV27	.	CATLGGNTEAFF
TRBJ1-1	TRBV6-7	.	CASSYPRRDPF
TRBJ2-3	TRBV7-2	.	CASSEQTSASDTQYF
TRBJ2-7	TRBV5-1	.	CASSLGSIGEAYEQYF